The rows below give T cell receptor beta chains drawn from one sample of a study of T cell responses to AZD1222 COVID-19 vaccine. TCRdb keeps only in-frame clones here, not all; method: immunoSEQ multiplex PCR. This table has about 99,000 clones, roughly 90% appearing once. The source material was peripheral blood, sampled on day 0 of AZD1222 vaccination. The receptors were gathered from an adult in good health. The CDR3 runs from the conserved cysteine through the conserved F or W. The order of the fields is CDR3 length, clone size, D gene, J gene, V gene, CDR3 DNA, CDR3 protein. The D gene is left open where the match is weak. The size entry is marked missing in some rows and otherwise reads once, few, many or a size class.

CDR3 length: 12; clone size: .; D gene: .; J gene: TRBJ1-5; V gene: TRBV2; CDR3 DNA: TGTGCCAGCAGTGGGAACAATCAGCCCCAGCATTTT; CDR3 protein: CASSGNNQPQHF
CDR3 length: 12; clone size: once; D gene: .; J gene: TRBJ2-3; V gene: TRBV7-3; CDR3 DNA: TGTGCCAGCAGCTCTCGGGTGGGTAACCGGTATTTT; CDR3 protein: CASSSRVGNRYF
CDR3 length: 13; clone size: few; D gene: .; J gene: TRBJ2-1; V gene: TRBV18; CDR3 DNA: TGTGCCAGCTCACCTAAAGTAGGCAATGAGCAGTTCTTC; CDR3 protein: CASSPKVGNEQFF
CDR3 length: 13; clone size: .; D gene: TRBD1; J gene: TRBJ1-2; V gene: TRBV5-1; CDR3 DNA: TGCGCCAGCAGGGCGACAGGGTTGGATGGCTACACCTTC; CDR3 protein: CASRATGLDGYTF
CDR3 length: 14; clone size: .; D gene: .; J gene: TRBJ1-2; V gene: TRBV6-2/TRBV6-3; CDR3 DNA: TGTGCCAGCAGTTACCAGCCACCTAACTATGGCTACACCTTC; CDR3 protein: CASSYQPPNYGYTF
CDR3 length: 16; clone size: once; D gene: .; J gene: TRBJ1-5; V gene: TRBV21-1; CDR3 DNA: TGTGCCAGCAGCAAAGGGGCAGGGAGCGGCAATCAGCCCCAGCATTTT; CDR3 protein: CASSKGAGSGNQPQHF
CDR3 length: 15; clone size: once; D gene: TRBD1; J gene: TRBJ2-5; V gene: TRBV6-1; CDR3 DNA: TGTGCCAGCAGTGAAGGGGTGGACAGGGGAGAGACCCAGTACTTC; CDR3 protein: CASSEGVDRGETQYF
CDR3 length: 15; clone size: .; D gene: .; J gene: TRBJ1-4; V gene: TRBV29-1; CDR3 DNA: TGCAGCGTAGCCGGCGGGACGGGGACTAATGAAAAACTGTTTTTT; CDR3 protein: CSVAGGTGTNEKLFF
CDR3 length: 15; clone size: .; D gene: TRBD1; J gene: TRBJ2-3; V gene: TRBV19; CDR3 DNA: TGTGCCAGTATGTTGGGACAGGGGGGCGCAGATACGCAGTATTTT; CDR3 protein: CASMLGQGGADTQYF
CDR3 length: 17; clone size: .; D gene: .; J gene: TRBJ2-1; V gene: TRBV11-3; CDR3 DNA: TGTGCCAGCAGCTCCACTTACGGGGTTAGCTCCTACAATGAGCAGTTCTTC; CDR3 protein: CASSSTYGVSSYNEQFF
CDR3 length: 15; clone size: .; D gene: TRBD1; J gene: TRBJ1-5; V gene: TRBV19; CDR3 DNA: TGTGCCAGTACTCCGGGACAGGGTTTGAGTCAGCCCCAGCATTTT; CDR3 protein: CASTPGQGLSQPQHF
CDR3 length: 17; clone size: .; D gene: TRBD2; J gene: TRBJ2-1; V gene: TRBV19; CDR3 DNA: TGTGCCAGTAGTATCATGGGCGGGGGGTTTTCCTACAATGAGCAGTTCTTC; CDR3 protein: CASSIMGGGFSYNEQFF
CDR3 length: 15; clone size: .; D gene: TRBD2; J gene: TRBJ2-1; V gene: TRBV7-6; CDR3 DNA: TGTGCCAGCAGGCCTCTAGCGGCGGGCTACAATGAGCAGTTCTTC; CDR3 protein: CASRPLAAGYNEQFF
CDR3 length: 14; clone size: .; D gene: TRBD1; J gene: TRBJ2-7; V gene: TRBV11-3; CDR3 DNA: TGTGCCAGCAGCTTCTCCACAGGGGTGGGGGAGCAGTACTTC; CDR3 protein: CASSFSTGVGEQYF
CDR3 length: 15; clone size: .; D gene: .; J gene: TRBJ2-6; V gene: TRBV2; CDR3 DNA: TGTGCCAGCAGTGAAACAGGGTCTGGGGCCAACGTCCTGACTTTC; CDR3 protein: CASSETGSGANVLTF
CDR3 length: 13; clone size: once; D gene: .; J gene: TRBJ1-1; V gene: TRBV2; CDR3 DNA: TGTGCCAGCAGTGGATCCAGGGAGACTGAAGCTTTCTTT; CDR3 protein: CASSGSRETEAFF
CDR3 length: 15; clone size: .; D gene: .; J gene: TRBJ1-5; V gene: TRBV6-1; CDR3 DNA: TGTGCCAGCAGTGACCGAAGGGTTTGGAATCAGCCCCAGCATTTT; CDR3 protein: CASSDRRVWNQPQHF
CDR3 length: 15; clone size: few; D gene: TRBD1; J gene: TRBJ2-2; V gene: TRBV11-3; CDR3 DNA: TGTGCCAGCAGCTTAGAACAGGGGGCCGGCGGGGAGCTGTTTTTT; CDR3 protein: CASSLEQGAGGELFF
CDR3 length: 14; clone size: once; D gene: TRBD1; J gene: TRBJ2-2; V gene: TRBV19; CDR3 DNA: TGTGCCAGTAGTATCAGGGGGCTAACCGGGGAGCTGTTTTTT; CDR3 protein: CASSIRGLTGELFF
CDR3 length: 14; clone size: .; D gene: .; J gene: TRBJ1-2; V gene: TRBV3-1/TRBV3-2; CDR3 DNA: TGTGCCAGCAGCCAAGAACCCTTTAACTATGGCTACACCTTC; CDR3 protein: CASSQEPFNYGYTF
CDR3 length: 15; clone size: .; D gene: TRBD1; J gene: TRBJ2-2; V gene: TRBV5-1; CDR3 DNA: TGCGCCAGCGCAGTCTACAGGGGGAACACCGGGGAGCTGTTTTTT; CDR3 protein: CASAVYRGNTGELFF
CDR3 length: 11; clone size: .; D gene: .; J gene: TRBJ1-1; V gene: TRBV2; CDR3 DNA: TGTGCCAGCAACCTAAACTCTGAAGCTTTCTTT; CDR3 protein: CASNLNSEAFF
CDR3 length: 14; clone size: .; D gene: TRBD1; J gene: TRBJ1-5; V gene: TRBV5-6; CDR3 DNA: TGTGCCAGCAGCTACGGACAGGGGACTCAGCCCCAGCATTTT; CDR3 protein: CASSYGQGTQPQHF
CDR3 length: 15; clone size: .; D gene: .; J gene: TRBJ2-1; V gene: TRBV7-7; CDR3 DNA: TGTGCTAGCAGCTTAGAGTCGACAGGTCTGAATGAGCAGTTCTTC; CDR3 protein: CASSLESTGLNEQFF
CDR3 length: 14; clone size: .; D gene: .; J gene: TRBJ2-7; V gene: TRBV6-6; CDR3 DNA: TGTGCCAGCGCACTAGGGGTCCCCTCCTACGAGCAGTACTTC; CDR3 protein: CASALGVPSYEQYF